A selection of T cell receptor beta chains follows, all from one sample in a study of OX40 agonist ivuxolimab in advanced cancers. The table came from immunoSEQ multiplex PCR; TCRdb's copy has only in-frame clones and leaves some out. The sample yields tens of thousands of clones, around 85% seen once. The sample here was CD4+ or CD8+ T cells sorted from blood, taken in a trial of the OX40 agonist ivuxolimab. The receptors stem from an adult with an advanced solid tumor such as melanoma, head and neck, liver or kidney cancer. Both conserved end residues are trimmed from each CDR3. The D gene is left open where the match is weak.

D gene	V gene	CDR3 protein
TRBD1	TRBV5-6	ASSYRDSGGGYT
-	TRBV5-6	ASSLTDYGYT
-	TRBV2	ASSDSPVLNEKLF
-	TRBV2	AGAGESSPLH
TRBD2	TRBV7-2	ASSLGLAGTNEQF
TRBD1	TRBV2	ASSNPGQGDTEAF
-	TRBV10-3	AISDPSWNTIY
-	TRBV6-1	ATAARGDSLYGYT
TRBD1	TRBV11-3	ASSPGVDRVDTQY
TRBD1	TRBV11-3	ASTPRTGSQETQY
-	TRBV28	ASSLVGEAF
TRBD1	TRBV11-2	ASSETHRGRAGANVLT
TRBD1	TRBV7-2	ASSRQGYTEAF
TRBD1	TRBV5-1	ASSAVRRDSQETQY
-	TRBV2	ASSEREAGELF
-	TRBV5-1	ASQGLNEKLF
-	TRBV5-1	ASSLGAGNTGELF
-	TRBV5-4	ASSPGGTEQETQY
TRBD1	TRBV4-1	ASSQRVTGVKRGQFSEQF
-	TRBV19	ASSIADYQETQY
-	TRBV30	AWKSMTVGSGNTIY
-	TRBV30	AWDQGITSYNEQF
-	TRBV5-4	ASKGQINEKLF
-	TRBV29-1	SVQPGRRDTEAF
-	TRBV28	ASSPRFGSSYNSPLH
TRBD1	TRBV5-1	ASSSGQGGMRGETQY
-	TRBV27	ASSLSWGTEAF
-	TRBV10-3	AISGLGENQPQH
-	TRBV6-5	ASSAPGGAGYGYT
-	TRBV19	ASSIGQLQETQY
-	TRBV6-6	ASSFRPKNTEAF
-	TRBV19	ASSISYGGGGANYGYT
-	TRBV28	ASSSLGRPQY
-	TRBV7-9	ASSWPASYSYNSPLH
-	TRBV6-1	ASSGWWANVNTEAF
-	TRBV9	ASSPGLGSSYEQY
-	TRBV28	ASGTGDNEKLF
TRBD1	TRBV20-1	SVLDRVLAF
-	TRBV5-1	ASSFSGGEDGYT
-	TRBV19	ASSASNSPLH
-	TRBV18	ASSPDGNEQF
-	TRBV28	ASSTNRVYYNEQF
-	TRBV7-9	ASSLFGTPTRNYGYT
-	TRBV5-5	ASSFRGTNYGYT
-	TRBV4-2	ASSHYPLENSNQPQH
-	TRBV28	ASSLLSTVEKLF
-	TRBV5-6	ASSLVPAPIEQY
-	TRBV2	ASSEAGTPNQPQH
TRBD1	TRBV7-3	ASSLGTGGAVSPLH
-	TRBV5-1	ASSFGQGHSYNEQF
TRBD1	TRBV2	ASTGDRGSGETQY